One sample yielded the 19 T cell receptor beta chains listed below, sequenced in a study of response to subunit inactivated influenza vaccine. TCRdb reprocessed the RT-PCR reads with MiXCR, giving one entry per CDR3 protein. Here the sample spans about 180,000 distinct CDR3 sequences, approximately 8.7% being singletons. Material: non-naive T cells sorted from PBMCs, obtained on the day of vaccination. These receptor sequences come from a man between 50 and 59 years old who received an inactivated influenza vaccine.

The CDR3 nucleotides read TGCAGCGTAGGGACTAGCGGAGATACGCAGTATTTT. Protein: CSVGTSGDTQYF. The gene calls are TRBV29-1 and TRBJ2-3; 11 bases match TRBD2. The CDR3 covers 12 residues. V was clipped by 6 bases and J by 5 bases; unmatched bases: 1. Looked up from germline, CDR1 is SQVTM and CDR2 is ANQGSEA.

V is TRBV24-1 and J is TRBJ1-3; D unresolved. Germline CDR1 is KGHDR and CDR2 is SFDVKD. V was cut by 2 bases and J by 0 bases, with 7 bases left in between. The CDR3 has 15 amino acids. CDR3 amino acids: CATSDSKSSGNTIYF. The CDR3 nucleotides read TGTGCCACCAGTGATTCGAAATCCTCTGGAAACACCATATATTTT.

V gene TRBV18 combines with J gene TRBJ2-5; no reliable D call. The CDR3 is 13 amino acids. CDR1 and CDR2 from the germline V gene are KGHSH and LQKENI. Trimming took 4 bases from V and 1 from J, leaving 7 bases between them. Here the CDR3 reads CASSRETQETQYF. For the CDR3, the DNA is TGTGCCAGCTCACGTGAGACCCAAGAGACCCAGTACTTC.

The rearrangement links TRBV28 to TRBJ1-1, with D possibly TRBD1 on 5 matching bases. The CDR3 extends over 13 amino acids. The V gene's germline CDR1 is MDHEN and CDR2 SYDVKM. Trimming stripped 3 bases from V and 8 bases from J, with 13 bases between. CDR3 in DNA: TGTGCCAGCAGTTTCGTCGGTCAGGGAGAAGCTTTCTTT. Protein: CASSFVGQGEAFF. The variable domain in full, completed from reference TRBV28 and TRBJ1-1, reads DVKVTQSSRYLVKRTGEKVFLECVQDMDHENMFWYRQDPGLGLRLIYFSYDVKMKEKGDIPEGYSVSREKKERFSLILESASTNQTSMYLCASSFVGQGEAFFGQGTRLTVV.

The CDR3 nucleotides read TGTGCCAGTAGTATAGGAGGAGCCCAAGATACGCAGTATTTT. Amino acid sequence: CASSIGGAQDTQYF. The chain carries TRBV19 and TRBJ2-3; D not resolved. CDR3 size: 14 residues. Between the trimmed V and J ends, which lost 1 base and 5 bases, there was a span of 10 bases. The germline CDR1 and CDR2 sequences are LNHDA and SQIVND (reference sequence).

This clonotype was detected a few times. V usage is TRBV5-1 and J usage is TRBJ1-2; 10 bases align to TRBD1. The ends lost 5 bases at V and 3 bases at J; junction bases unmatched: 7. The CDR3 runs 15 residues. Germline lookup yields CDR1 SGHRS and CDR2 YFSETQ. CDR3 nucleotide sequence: TGCGCCAGCAGTCCCGGGACAGGGGTATACTATGGCTACACCTTC. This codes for CASSPGTGVYYGYTF.

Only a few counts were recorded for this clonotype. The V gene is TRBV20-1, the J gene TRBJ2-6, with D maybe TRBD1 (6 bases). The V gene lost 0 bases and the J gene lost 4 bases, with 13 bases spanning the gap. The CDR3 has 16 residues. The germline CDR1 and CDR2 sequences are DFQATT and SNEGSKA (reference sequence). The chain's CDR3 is CSARDRTQGGANVLTF. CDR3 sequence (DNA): TGCAGTGCTAGAGATCGGACTCAGGGGGGGGCCAACGTCCTGACTTTC.

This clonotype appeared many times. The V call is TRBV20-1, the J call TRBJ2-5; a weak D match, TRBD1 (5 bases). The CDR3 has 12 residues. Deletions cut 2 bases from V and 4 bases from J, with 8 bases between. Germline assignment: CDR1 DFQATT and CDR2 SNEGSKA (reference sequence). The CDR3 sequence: CSARRGRETQYF. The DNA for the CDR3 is TGCAGTGCTAGAAGGGGTCGAGAGACCCAGTACTTC.

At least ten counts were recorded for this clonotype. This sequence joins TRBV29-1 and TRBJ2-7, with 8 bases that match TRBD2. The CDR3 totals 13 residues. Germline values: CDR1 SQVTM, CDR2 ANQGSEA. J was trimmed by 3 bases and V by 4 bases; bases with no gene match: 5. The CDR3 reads CSVVLAGIYEQYF. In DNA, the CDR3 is TGCAGCGTTGTTTTAGCGGGAATCTACGAGCAGTACTTC.

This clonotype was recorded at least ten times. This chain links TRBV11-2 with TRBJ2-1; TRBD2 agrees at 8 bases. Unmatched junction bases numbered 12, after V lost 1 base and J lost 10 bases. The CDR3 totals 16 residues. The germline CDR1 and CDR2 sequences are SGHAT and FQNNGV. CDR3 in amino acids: CASSLGGTSGGLEQFF. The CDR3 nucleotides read TGTGCCAGCAGCTTAGGTGGGACTAGTGGGGGGCTCGAGCAGTTCTTC. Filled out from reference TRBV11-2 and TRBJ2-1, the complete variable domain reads EAGVAQSPRYKIIEKRQSVAFWCNPISGHATLYWYQQILGQGPKLLIQFQNNGVVDDSQLPKDRFSAERLKGVDSTLKIQPAKLEDSAVYLCASSLGGTSGGLEQFFGPGTRLTVL.

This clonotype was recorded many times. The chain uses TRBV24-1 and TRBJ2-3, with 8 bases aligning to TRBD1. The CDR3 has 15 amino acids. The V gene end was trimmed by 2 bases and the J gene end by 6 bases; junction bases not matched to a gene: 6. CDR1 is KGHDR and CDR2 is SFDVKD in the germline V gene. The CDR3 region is CATSDSDRVSDTQYF. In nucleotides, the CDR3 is TGTGCCACCAGTGATTCGGACAGGGTGTCCGATACGCAGTATTTT.

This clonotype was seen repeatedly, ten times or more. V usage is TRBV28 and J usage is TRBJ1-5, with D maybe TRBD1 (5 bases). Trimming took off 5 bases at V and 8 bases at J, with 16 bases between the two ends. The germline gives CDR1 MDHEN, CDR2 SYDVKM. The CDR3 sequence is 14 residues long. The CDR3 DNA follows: TGTGCCAGCAGTCTCCCCGGGGGGGTAAAGCCCCAGCATTTT. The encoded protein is CASSLPGGVKPQHF.

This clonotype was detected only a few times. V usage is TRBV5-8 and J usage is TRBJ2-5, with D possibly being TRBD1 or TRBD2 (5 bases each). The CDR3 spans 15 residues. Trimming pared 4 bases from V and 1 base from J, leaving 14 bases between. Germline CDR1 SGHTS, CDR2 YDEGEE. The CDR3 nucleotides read TGTGCCAGCAGCCCACTCGGGGCCCTCCAAGAGACCCAGTACTTC. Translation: CASSPLGALQETQYF.

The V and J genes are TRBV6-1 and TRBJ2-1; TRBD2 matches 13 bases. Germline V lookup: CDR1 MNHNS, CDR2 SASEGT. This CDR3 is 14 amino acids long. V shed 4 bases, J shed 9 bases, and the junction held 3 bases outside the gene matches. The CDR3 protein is CASSGTSGSREQFF. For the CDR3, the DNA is TGTGCCAGCAGTGGGACTAGCGGGAGCCGTGAGCAGTTCTTC.

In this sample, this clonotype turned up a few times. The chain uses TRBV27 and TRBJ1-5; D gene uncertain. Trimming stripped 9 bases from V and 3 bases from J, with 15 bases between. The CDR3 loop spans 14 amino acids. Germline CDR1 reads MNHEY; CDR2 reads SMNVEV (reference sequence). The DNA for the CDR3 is TGTGCCAGTGCCCCCGAACAGTTCAATCAGCCCCAGCATTTT. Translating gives CASAPEQFNQPQHF.

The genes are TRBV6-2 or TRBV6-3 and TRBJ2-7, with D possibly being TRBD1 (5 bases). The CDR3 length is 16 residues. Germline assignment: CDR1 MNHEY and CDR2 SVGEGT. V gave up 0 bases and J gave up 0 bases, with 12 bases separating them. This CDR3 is CASSYSKGRFSYEQYF. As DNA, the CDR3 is TGTGCCAGCAGTTACTCGAAGGGGCGGTTCTCCTACGAGCAGTACTTC.

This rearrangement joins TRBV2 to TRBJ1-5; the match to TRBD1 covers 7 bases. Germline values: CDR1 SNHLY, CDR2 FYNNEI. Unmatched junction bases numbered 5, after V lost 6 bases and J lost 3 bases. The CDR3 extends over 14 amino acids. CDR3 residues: CASRTGTVNQPQHF. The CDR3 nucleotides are TGTGCCAGCAGGACCGGGACAGTCAATCAGCCCCAGCATTTT. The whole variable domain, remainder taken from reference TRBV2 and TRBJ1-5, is EPEVTQTPSHQVTQMGQEVILRCVPISNHLYFYWYRQILGQKVEFLVSFYNNEISEKSEIFDDQFSVERPDGSNFTLKIRSTKLEDSAMYFCASRTGTVNQPQHFGDGTRLSIL.

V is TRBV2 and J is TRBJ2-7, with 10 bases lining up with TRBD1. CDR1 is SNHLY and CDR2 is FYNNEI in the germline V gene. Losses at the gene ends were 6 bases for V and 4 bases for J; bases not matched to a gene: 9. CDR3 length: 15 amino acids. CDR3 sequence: CASRGWTGGTYEQYF. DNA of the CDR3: TGTGCCAGCAGGGGATGGACAGGGGGTACATACGAGCAGTACTTC.

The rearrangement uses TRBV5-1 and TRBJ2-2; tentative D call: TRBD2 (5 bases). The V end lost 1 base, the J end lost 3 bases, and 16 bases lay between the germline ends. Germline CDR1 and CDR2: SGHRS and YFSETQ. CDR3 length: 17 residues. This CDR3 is CASSLYLSVWYTGELFF. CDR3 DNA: TGCGCCAGCAGCTTGTACCTTAGCGTCTGGTACACCGGGGAGCTGTTTTTT.